Sequencing of this TCR beta chain was carried out in a study of cytomegalovirus exposure and HLA in healthy donors. Profiling relied on immunoSEQ multiplex PCR, and the TCRdb table lists in-frame clones only, not all of them. Of a few hundred thousand clones in the sample, more than 80% were seen once. Study-wide findings and caveats: It was around 160 TCR beta chains that were listed as cytomegalovirus-associated.

The CDR3 contains 14 residues. With V trimmed by 1 base and J by 9 bases, 3 bases remained unmatched. Looked up from germline, CDR1 is SGHTA and CDR2 is FQGNSA. With regard to this clone: Its antigen is still unknown.

The source is a woman under 30 in good health and CMV-seronegative. This rearrangement joins TRBV7-2 to TRBJ2-1, with 10 bases that match TRBD2. The source material was PBMCs. For the CDR3, the DNA is TGTGCCAGCAGCTTAGATAGCGGGAGGTTTGAGCAGTTCTTC. It translates to CASSLDSGRFEQFF.